This T cell receptor (beta chain) was observed in a study of control samples from healthy donors and cancer patients. CDR1 is SNHLY, CDR2 FYNNEI, per germline. The V gene end was trimmed by 7 bases and the J gene end by 4 bases; junction bases not matched to a gene: 13. The CDR3 sequence is 16 residues long. TCRdb keeps only in-frame clones here, not all; method: immunoSEQ multiplex PCR. The table records around 51,000 clones, about 80% of them present only once. The sample holds a few counts of this clone. This chain connects TRBV2 to TRBJ1-5; TRBD1 agrees at 7 bases. This TCR was sampled from an older man in good health. Sequenced: blood. In DNA form, the CDR3 reads TGTGCCAGCAAGACCGGGACAGCTGGAGGGAATCAGCCCCAGCATTTT. It is translated as CASKTGTAGGNQPQHF.